This T cell receptor beta chain comes out of a study of shared clonotypes between healthy human individuals. Concerning this clone: Its cognate antigen is unknown.

Notes on the study in general: Non-shared clonotypes had lower generation probabilities than those shared by all four donors.

The CDR3 spans 13 residues. Germline CDR1 and CDR2: MNHNS and SASEGT. Trimming removed 6 bases at V and 8 bases at J, with 13 bases between. Every subset's genomic DNA went evenly onto several immunoSEQ plates. Per the original data handling: ImmunoSEQ yielded junction-only sequences lacking quality scores, so filtering differed. Profiled with immunoSEQ multiplex PCR; TCRdb holds only in-frame clones, not every one. V and J calls and clone size are given by that table; D and trimming were obtained from the DNA. Of roughly 2 million clones listed, approximately 96% are singletons. Sequencing was performed on naive CD4+ T cells sorted from blood. Indicated subset: CD45RA+ positively selected. The chain recombines TRBV6-1 with TRBJ2-2, with D perhaps matching TRBD1 (5 bases). The TCR comes from a man between 18 and 29 years old in good health. The DNA of the CDR3 is TGTGCCAGCAGGAGACAGAGATCGGGGGAGCTGTTTTTT. Amino acids: CASRRQRSGELFF.